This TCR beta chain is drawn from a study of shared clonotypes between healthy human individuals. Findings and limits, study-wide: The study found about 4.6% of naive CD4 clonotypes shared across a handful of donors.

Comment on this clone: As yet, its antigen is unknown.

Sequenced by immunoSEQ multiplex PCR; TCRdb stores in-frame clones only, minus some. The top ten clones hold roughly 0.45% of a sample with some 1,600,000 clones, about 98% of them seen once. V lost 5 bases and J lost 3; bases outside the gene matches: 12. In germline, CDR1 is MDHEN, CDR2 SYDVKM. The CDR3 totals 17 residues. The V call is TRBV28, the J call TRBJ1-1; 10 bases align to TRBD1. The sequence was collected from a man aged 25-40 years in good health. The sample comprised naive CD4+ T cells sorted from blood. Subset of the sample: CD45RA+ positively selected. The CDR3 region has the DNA TGTGCCAGCAGTGCAGCCGGGACAGGGGCTGTCTACACTGAAGCTTTCTTT. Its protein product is CASSAAGTGAVYTEAFF.